The 21 T cell receptor beta chains reported below all come from one sample, sequenced in a study of T cells in narcolepsy. Here immunoSEQ multiplex PCR was the method, and the copy in TCRdb shows in-frame clones only, minus some. The sample shows fewer than 30,000 clones, 75% to 90% of them seen only once. Material for sequencing was CD45RA- memory CD4+ T cells from PBMCs. The receptors come from a human donor with narcolepsy.

The chain has TRBV4-1 and TRBJ2-2; 8 nucleotides align to TRBD2. Germline CDR1 MGHRA, CDR2 YSYEKL. V gave up 6 bases and J gave up 1 base; unmatched junction bases: 7. CDR3 length: 16 residues. The CDR3 region has the DNA TGCGCCAGCAGATTTACTAGCGGAGGGAACACCGGGGAGCTGTTTTTT. Protein product: CASRFTSGGNTGELFF.

V usage is TRBV7-2 and J usage is TRBJ2-7; 11 positions match TRBD2. The CDR3 is 15 amino acids. Germline V gene data show CDR1 as SGHTA and CDR2 as FQGNSA. Trimming cost V 5 bases and J 0 bases; bases outside gene matches: 3. CDR3 nucleotides: TGTGCCAGCAGCCCGGGACTAGCGGACTCCTACGAGCAGTACTTC. The encoded protein is CASSPGLADSYEQYF.

This chain joins TRBV7-2 and TRBJ1-5; 8 bases are a match to TRBD1. The V gene's germline CDR1 is SGHTA and CDR2 FQGNSA. This CDR3 comprises 16 residues. V lost 5 bases, J lost 2 bases, and 8 bases stayed unmatched. Here the CDR3 reads CASSLQGARGNQPQHF. CDR3 nucleotide sequence: TGTGCCAGCAGCCTTCAGGGGGCGCGAGGCAATCAGCCCCAGCATTTT.

V gene TRBV14 combines with J gene TRBJ2-6; D is uncertain. The CDR3 spans 19 residues. The germline V gene encodes CDR1 SGHDN and CDR2 FVKESK. Deletions cut 0 bases from V and 0 bases from J, with 15 bases between. The CDR3, as DNA: TGTGCCAGCAGCCAAGATCCGCGTAAATTCTCCTCTGGGGCCAACGTCCTGACTTTC. Its protein product is CASSQDPRKFSSGANVLTF.

This clone was seen more than once but under ten times. J is TRBJ1-1 and V is TRBV6-5; weak D call: TRBD1 (5 bases). The CDR3 length is 14 residues. Germline V gene sequence: CDR1 MNHEY, CDR2 SVGAGI. V lost 5 bases to trimming and J lost 1 base, with 11 bases between them. The CDR3 loop is CASSKQGWNTEAFF. For the CDR3, the DNA is TGTGCCAGCAGTAAGCAGGGATGGAACACTGAAGCTTTCTTT.

The rearrangement joins TRBV5-1 to TRBJ2-2; 12 positions agree with TRBD2. The germline gives CDR1 SGHRS, CDR2 YFSETQ. The V and J ends lost 4 bases and 4 bases, in that order; junction bases with no gene match: 5. The CDR3 covers 16 residues. CDR3 nucleotides: TGCGCCAGCAGCATGACTAGCGGGGGAGGCACCGGGGAGCTGTTTTTT. Translating gives CASSMTSGGGTGELFF.

This clone occurred once. V and J are TRBV6-1 and TRBJ2-3; 7 bases are a match to TRBD2. CDR1 is MNHNS, CDR2 SASEGT, per germline. Losses at the gene ends were 3 bases for V and 5 bases for J; bases not matched to a gene: 11. The CDR3 covers 16 residues. Written as DNA, the CDR3 is TGTGCCAGCAGTGACCCCTCGGGAGGAAGGAGAGATACGCAGTATTTT. It translates to CASSDPSGGRRDTQYF.

This sequence joins TRBV25-1 and TRBJ2-7; possible D gene TRBD2, 6 bases. V lost 1 base and J 4 bases, leaving 17 bases between the germline ends. The CDR3 is 16 amino acids. The V gene's germline CDR1 is MGHDK and CDR2 SYGVNS. The CDR3 loop reads CASSESVAGTTYEQYF. The DNA of the CDR3 is TGTGCCAGCAGTGAATCTGTCGCGGGGACGACTTACGAGCAGTACTTC.

This chain links TRBV6-6 with TRBJ2-5, with TRBD2 matching 9 bases. Germline V gene data show CDR1 as MNHNY and CDR2 as SVGAGI (reference sequence). The CDR3 runs 15 residues. The V and J ends lost 8 bases and 5 bases, in that order; junction bases with no gene match: 12. The DNA for the CDR3 is TGTGCCAGCGCCCTCCCTAGCGGGACAGCGGAGACCCAGTACTTC. This sequence encodes CASALPSGTAETQYF.

J is TRBJ1-4 and V is TRBV30, with D uncertain. The V end lost 1 base, the J end lost 5 bases, and 8 bases lay between the germline ends. This CDR3 has 13 amino acids. CDR1 and CDR2 (germline): GTSNPN, SVGIG (reference sequence). CDR3 region: CAWSARLNEKLFF. The CDR3 DNA sequence: TGTGCCTGGAGTGCCAGACTCAATGAAAAACTGTTTTTT. The full variable domain, rest sourced from reference TRBV30 and TRBJ1-4, is SQTIHQWPATLVQPVGSPLSLECTVEGTSNPNLYWYRQAAGRGLQLLFYSVGIGQISSEVPQNLSASRPQDRQFILSSKKLLLSDSGFYLCAWSARLNEKLFFGSGTQLSVL.

This clone was seen just once. The chain employs TRBV28 and TRBJ2-7, with D tentatively TRBD1 (5 bases). This CDR3 spans 13 amino acids. Trimming removed 2 bases at V and 2 bases at J, with 7 bases between. Per germline, CDR1 MDHEN and CDR2 SYDVKM. This CDR3 reads CASSLAGTYEQYF. As DNA, the CDR3 is TGTGCCAGCAGTTTAGCAGGGACCTACGAGCAGTACTTC.

This clone was seen only once. One end of the junction fails to match germline, which may point to a read error. The chain uses TRBV5-4 and TRBJ1-2; the D gene is possibly TRBD1 (6 bases). The CDR3 sequence is 15 residues long. Looked up from germline, CDR1 is SGHNT and CDR2 is YYREEE (reference sequence). The CDR3 protein is CANSPSQGKWYGYTF. The CDR3, as DNA: TGTGCCAACAGCCCCAGTCAGGGGAAGTGGTATGGCTACACCTTC. Filled out from reference TRBV5-4 and TRBJ1-2, the complete variable domain reads ETGVTQSPTHLIKTRGQQVTLRCSSQSGHNTVSWYQQALGQGPQFIFQYYREEENGRGNFPPRFSGLQFPNYSSELNVNALELDDSALYLCANSPSQGKWYGYTFGSGTRLTVV.

This clone appeared once. The chain joins TRBV9 to TRBJ2-5; 7 bases are a match to TRBD2. Germline loops: CDR1 SGDLS, CDR2 YYNGEE. V lost 4 bases to trimming and J lost 2 bases; unmatched junction nucleotides: 14. The CDR3 has 17 residues. DNA of the CDR3: TGTGCCAGCAGCCTCATCGTGGGCGGGGGAGGGCAAGAGACCCAGTACTTC. This gives the protein CASSLIVGGGGQETQYF.

This chain uses TRBV5-1 with TRBJ2-2; 8 nucleotides agree with TRBD2. CDR1 and CDR2 from the germline V gene are SGHRS and YFSETQ. The J segment lost 6 bases and the V segment lost 4 bases, leaving 5 bases of the junction unmatched. This CDR3 is 14 amino acids long. Here the CDR3 reads CASSLSGTAGELFF. The CDR3 DNA follows: TGCGCCAGCAGCCTTAGCGGGACGGCCGGGGAGCTGTTTTTT.

The V call is TRBV4-2, the J call TRBJ2-1; 9 nucleotides line up with TRBD2. In germline, CDR1 is LGHNA, CDR2 YNFKEQ. The V and J ends lost 3 bases and 6 bases, in that order; junction bases with no gene match: 9. CDR3 size: 16 residues. CDR3 sequence reads: CASSQDPSGNGNEQFF. Here the CDR3 DNA reads TGTGCCAGCAGCCAGGATCCTAGCGGGAACGGCAATGAGCAGTTCTTC.

The chain links TRBV19 to TRBJ2-4, with TRBD2 as a possible D gene (7 bases). The length of the CDR3 is 18 residues. V was pared by 0 bases and J by 1 base, with 16 bases between. CDR1 LNHDA and CDR2 SQIVND come from the germline V gene (reference sequence). CDR3 sequence (DNA): TGTGCCAGTAGTATAGAGGGGGCTAGCGGAACGGCCAAAAACATTCAGTACTTC. It specifies CASSIEGASGTAKNIQYF.

The rearrangement uses TRBV9 and TRBJ1-1, with TRBD1 identical over 7 bases. Per the germline V gene, CDR1 is SGDLS and CDR2 is YYNGEE. V lost 3 bases and J lost 3; bases outside the gene matches: 2. The CDR3 consists of 13 residues. This CDR3 reads CASSARGDTEAFF. The CDR3 bases are TGTGCCAGCAGCGCCAGGGGGGACACTGAAGCTTTCTTT.

V usage is TRBV2 and J usage is TRBJ1-4, with 7 bases that match TRBD1. J lost 3 bases, V lost 4 bases, and 5 bases had no gene match. This CDR3 region has 15 residues. Germline CDR1 reads SNHLY; CDR2 reads FYNNEI. The CDR3 DNA reads TGTGCCAGCAGTGCAACAGGGGTGGCTAATGAAAAACTGTTTTTT. It specifies CASSATGVANEKLFF.

This chain uses TRBV20-1 with TRBJ2-1; perhaps TRBD1 as D (6 bases). V shed 3 bases and J shed 11 bases, with 8 bases lying between them. This CDR3 has 10 amino acids. Germline CDR1 is DFQATT and CDR2 is SNEGSKA (reference sequence). CDR3: CSASWGQQFF. The CDR3 DNA reads TGCAGTGCTAGTTGGGGGCAGCAGTTCTTC.

The CDR3 DNA is TGTGCCAGCAGTGCACAGGGATGGGCCAATGAGCAGTTCTTC. It specifies CASSAQGWANEQFF. This chain uses TRBV6-6 with TRBJ2-1; D might be TRBD1 (6 bases). CDR3 length: 14 residues. CDR1 is MNHNY and CDR2 is SVGAGI in the germline V gene (reference sequence). V lost 5 bases and J lost 6, with 14 bases in between.

The rearrangement links TRBV5-5 to TRBJ1-3; D not certain. This CDR3 region has 17 residues. Germline values: CDR1 SGHKS, CDR2 YYEKEE (reference sequence). Trimming took off 3 bases at V and 0 bases at J, with 16 bases between the two ends. CDR3 DNA sequence: TGTGCCAGCAGCTCGCGCTCCCCTCTCGCCTCTGGAAACACCATATATTTT. Translated, it gives CASSSRSPLASGNTIYF.